Each of the 7 T cell receptor beta chains below was sequenced from the same sample in a study of cytomegalovirus exposure and HLA in healthy donors. PCR involved 60 Vbeta and 13 Jbeta primers. Data came from immunoSEQ multiplex PCR; TCRdb stores just in-frame clones and leaves some out. The data show some 190,000 clones, 75% to 80% seen once. Sequencing input: PBMCs. The receptor source for this set is a woman aged 30 to 39 in good health and CMV-seropositive.

Concerning this clone: One end of the junction is discordant with germline, which a read error may explain. The same CDR3 can be traced to other DNA sequences in this sample. The chain links TRBV5-1 to TRBJ2-1; D gene uncertain. CDR1 is SGHRS, CDR2 YFSETQ, per germline. The length of the CDR3 is 13 residues. CDR3 sequence (DNA): TGCGCCAGCAGCTTGGCTCCCTATAATGAGCAGTTCTTC. It specifies CASSLAPYNEQFF.

This clone was seen a single time. The chain recombines TRBV23-1 with TRBJ1-5; 8 positions agree with TRBD1. TRBV23-1 is recorded as an ORF, its role being uncertain. This CDR3 region has 15 residues. After removal of 0 bases from V and 7 bases from J, the junction contained 5 bases not matched to a gene. DNA of the CDR3: TGCGCCAGCAGTCAATCCCCACAGGGGGAACAGCCCCAGCATTTT. Translation: CASSQSPQGEQPQHF.

The chain couples TRBV2 to TRBJ2-7, with 9 bases lining up with TRBD1. V shed 8 bases and J 2 bases; nucleotides not matched to a gene: 13. Germline V CDR1 and CDR2: SNHLY, FYNNEI. The CDR3 runs 16 residues. As DNA, the CDR3 is TGTGCCAGCCGAACAGGGGGCACCCTTTGGACCTACGAGCAGTACTTC. It specifies CASRTGGTLWTYEQYF.

The chain recombines TRBV30 with TRBJ2-1, with TRBD2 as a possible D gene (5 bases). Germline assignment: CDR1 GTSNPN and CDR2 SVGIG (reference sequence). This CDR3 has 15 residues. V was cut by 0 bases and J by 3 bases, with 12 bases left in between. CDR3 sequence: CAWSVRGRLYNEQFF. CDR3 DNA sequence: TGTGCCTGGAGTGTACGAGGGAGACTCTACAATGAGCAGTTCTTC. The variable domain in full, with the rest retrieved from reference TRBV30 and TRBJ2-1, is SQTIHQWPATLVQPVGSPLSLECTVEGTSNPNLYWYRQAAGRGLQLLFYSVGIGQISSEVPQNLSASRPQDRQFILSSKKLLLSDSGFYLCAWSVRGRLYNEQFFGPGTRLTVL.

DNA of the CDR3: TGTGCCAGCAGCTTAGTGGCAGGGCCAGAGACAGATACGCAGTATTTT. Its translation is CASSLVAGPETDTQYF. The chain joins TRBV7-8 to TRBJ2-3, with a tentative D call TRBD1 (5 bases). Trimming removed 1 base at V and 3 bases at J, with 14 bases between. Germline V gene sequence: CDR1 SGHVS, CDR2 FQNEAQ. The CDR3 has 16 amino acids.

This chain uses TRBV9 with TRBJ2-2; tentatively, D is TRBD1 (5 bases). CDR1 SGDLS and CDR2 YYNGEE come from the germline V gene. The CDR3 loop spans 15 amino acids. The ends were cut back, 3 bases at V and 4 bases at J, with 13 bases in the middle. CDR3 DNA sequence: TGTGCCAGCAGCGCGTACCCAGGGTTCACCGGGGAGCTGTTTTTT. It encodes CASSAYPGFTGELFF.

The rearrangement links TRBV27 to TRBJ2-1; D is perhaps TRBD2 (5 bases). The germline V gene has CDR1 MNHEY and CDR2 SMNVEV (reference sequence). The CDR3 is made up of 19 amino acids. V shed 0 bases and J shed 4 bases, with 22 bases lying between them. This CDR3 is CASSLSQAPGPTGYNEQFF. The CDR3 DNA is TGTGCCAGCAGTTTATCGCAGGCTCCCGGACCGACGGGATACAATGAGCAGTTCTTC.